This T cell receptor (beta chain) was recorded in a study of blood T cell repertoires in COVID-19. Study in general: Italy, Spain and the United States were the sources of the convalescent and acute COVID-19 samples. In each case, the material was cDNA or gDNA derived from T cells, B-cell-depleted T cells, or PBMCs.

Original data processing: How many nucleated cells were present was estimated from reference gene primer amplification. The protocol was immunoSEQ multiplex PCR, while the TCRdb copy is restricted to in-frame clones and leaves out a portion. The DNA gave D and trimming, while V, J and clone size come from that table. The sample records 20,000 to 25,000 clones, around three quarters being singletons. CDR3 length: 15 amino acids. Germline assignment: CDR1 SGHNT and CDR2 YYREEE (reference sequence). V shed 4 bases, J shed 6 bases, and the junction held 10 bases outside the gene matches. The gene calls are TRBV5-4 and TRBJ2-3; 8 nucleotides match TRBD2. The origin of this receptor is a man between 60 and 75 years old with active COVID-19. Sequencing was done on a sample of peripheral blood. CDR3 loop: CASSPGTRSVDTQYF. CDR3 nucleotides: TGTGCCAGCAGCCCGGGGACTAGATCAGTGGATACGCAGTATTTT.